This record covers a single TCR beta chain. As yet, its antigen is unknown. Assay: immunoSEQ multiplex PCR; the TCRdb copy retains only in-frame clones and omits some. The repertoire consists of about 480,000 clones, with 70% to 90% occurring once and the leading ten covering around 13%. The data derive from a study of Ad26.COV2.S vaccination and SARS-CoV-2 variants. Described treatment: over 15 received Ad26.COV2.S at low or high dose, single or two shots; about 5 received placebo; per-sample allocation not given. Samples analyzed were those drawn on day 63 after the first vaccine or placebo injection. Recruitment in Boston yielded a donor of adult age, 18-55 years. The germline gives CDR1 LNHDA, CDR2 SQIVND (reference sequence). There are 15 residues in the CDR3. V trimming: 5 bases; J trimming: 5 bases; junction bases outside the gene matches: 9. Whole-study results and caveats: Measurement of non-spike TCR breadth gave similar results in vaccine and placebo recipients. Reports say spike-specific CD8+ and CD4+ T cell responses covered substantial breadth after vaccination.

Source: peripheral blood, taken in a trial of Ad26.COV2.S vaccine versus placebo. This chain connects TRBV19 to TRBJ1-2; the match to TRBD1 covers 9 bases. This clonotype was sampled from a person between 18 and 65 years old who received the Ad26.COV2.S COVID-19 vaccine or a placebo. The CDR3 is CASSPPGQGLYGYTF. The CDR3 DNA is TGTGCCAGTAGTCCACCGGGACAGGGATTATATGGCTACACCTTC.